The rows below give T cell receptor beta chains drawn from one sample of a study of shared clonotypes between healthy human individuals. Repertoires were generated with immunoSEQ multiplex PCR, while TCRdb's copy carries only in-frame clones and drops some. The top ten hold 24% of the sample, which has roughly 890,000 clones, over 90% seen once. Input material: naive CD8+ T cells sorted from blood. These receptor sequences come from a man between 25 and 39 years old in good health. The CDR3 runs from the conserved cysteine through the conserved F or W. Fields, in order: D gene, J gene, V gene, clone size, CDR3 protein, CDR3 DNA. D genes are given only for firm matches. Rows may omit the clone size; those that give it use once, few, many or a size class.

d_gene: -; j_gene: TRBJ1-1; v_gene: TRBV6-5; abundance: -; CDR3aa: CASSYSRGKPEAFF; CDR3nt: TGTGCCAGCAGTTACTCGCGGGGGAAGCCTGAAGCTTTCTTT
d_gene: -; j_gene: TRBJ1-2; v_gene: TRBV7-9; abundance: -; CDR3aa: CASSLGTDLGGYTF; CDR3nt: TGTGCCAGCAGCTTAGGAACGGACCTGGGCGGCTACACCTTC
d_gene: -; j_gene: TRBJ2-7; v_gene: TRBV25-1; abundance: -; CDR3aa: CASSEAGGSYEQYF; CDR3nt: TGTGCCAGCAGTGAGGCCGGGGGCTCCTACGAGCAGTACTTC
d_gene: TRBD2; j_gene: TRBJ2-3; v_gene: TRBV6-1; abundance: once; CDR3aa: CASSEKPLAGSDTQYF; CDR3nt: TGTGCCAGCAGTGAAAAACCACTAGCGGGATCAGATACGCAGTATTTT
d_gene: TRBD1; j_gene: TRBJ2-7; v_gene: TRBV28; abundance: many; CDR3aa: CASRSMVIFWDSSYEQYF; CDR3nt: TGTGCCAGCAGAAGCATGGTAATTTTTTGGGACAGCTCCTACGAGCAGTACTTC
d_gene: TRBD1; j_gene: TRBJ2-6; v_gene: TRBV5-6; abundance: -; CDR3aa: CASSSGQGSSGANVLTF; CDR3nt: TGTGCCAGCAGCTCCGGACAGGGGTCCTCTGGGGCCAACGTCCTGACTTTC
d_gene: -; j_gene: TRBJ2-5; v_gene: TRBV7-9; abundance: -; CDR3aa: CASNLGETQYF; CDR3nt: TGTGCCAGCAACTTGGGAGAGACCCAGTACTTC
d_gene: -; j_gene: TRBJ2-1; v_gene: TRBV2; abundance: -; CDR3aa: CASPGTPSSYNEQFF; CDR3nt: TGTGCCAGCCCCGGGACTCCGAGCTCCTACAATGAGCAGTTCTTC
d_gene: -; j_gene: TRBJ2-7; v_gene: TRBV27; abundance: once; CDR3aa: CASSRTGREQYF; CDR3nt: TGTGCCAGCAGCCGAACAGGGCGAGAGCAGTACTTC
d_gene: TRBD2; j_gene: TRBJ2-7; v_gene: TRBV18; abundance: -; CDR3aa: CASSTFLGGRLYEQYF; CDR3nt: TGTGCCAGCTCAACATTTCTTGGCGGGAGACTCTACGAGCAGTACTTC